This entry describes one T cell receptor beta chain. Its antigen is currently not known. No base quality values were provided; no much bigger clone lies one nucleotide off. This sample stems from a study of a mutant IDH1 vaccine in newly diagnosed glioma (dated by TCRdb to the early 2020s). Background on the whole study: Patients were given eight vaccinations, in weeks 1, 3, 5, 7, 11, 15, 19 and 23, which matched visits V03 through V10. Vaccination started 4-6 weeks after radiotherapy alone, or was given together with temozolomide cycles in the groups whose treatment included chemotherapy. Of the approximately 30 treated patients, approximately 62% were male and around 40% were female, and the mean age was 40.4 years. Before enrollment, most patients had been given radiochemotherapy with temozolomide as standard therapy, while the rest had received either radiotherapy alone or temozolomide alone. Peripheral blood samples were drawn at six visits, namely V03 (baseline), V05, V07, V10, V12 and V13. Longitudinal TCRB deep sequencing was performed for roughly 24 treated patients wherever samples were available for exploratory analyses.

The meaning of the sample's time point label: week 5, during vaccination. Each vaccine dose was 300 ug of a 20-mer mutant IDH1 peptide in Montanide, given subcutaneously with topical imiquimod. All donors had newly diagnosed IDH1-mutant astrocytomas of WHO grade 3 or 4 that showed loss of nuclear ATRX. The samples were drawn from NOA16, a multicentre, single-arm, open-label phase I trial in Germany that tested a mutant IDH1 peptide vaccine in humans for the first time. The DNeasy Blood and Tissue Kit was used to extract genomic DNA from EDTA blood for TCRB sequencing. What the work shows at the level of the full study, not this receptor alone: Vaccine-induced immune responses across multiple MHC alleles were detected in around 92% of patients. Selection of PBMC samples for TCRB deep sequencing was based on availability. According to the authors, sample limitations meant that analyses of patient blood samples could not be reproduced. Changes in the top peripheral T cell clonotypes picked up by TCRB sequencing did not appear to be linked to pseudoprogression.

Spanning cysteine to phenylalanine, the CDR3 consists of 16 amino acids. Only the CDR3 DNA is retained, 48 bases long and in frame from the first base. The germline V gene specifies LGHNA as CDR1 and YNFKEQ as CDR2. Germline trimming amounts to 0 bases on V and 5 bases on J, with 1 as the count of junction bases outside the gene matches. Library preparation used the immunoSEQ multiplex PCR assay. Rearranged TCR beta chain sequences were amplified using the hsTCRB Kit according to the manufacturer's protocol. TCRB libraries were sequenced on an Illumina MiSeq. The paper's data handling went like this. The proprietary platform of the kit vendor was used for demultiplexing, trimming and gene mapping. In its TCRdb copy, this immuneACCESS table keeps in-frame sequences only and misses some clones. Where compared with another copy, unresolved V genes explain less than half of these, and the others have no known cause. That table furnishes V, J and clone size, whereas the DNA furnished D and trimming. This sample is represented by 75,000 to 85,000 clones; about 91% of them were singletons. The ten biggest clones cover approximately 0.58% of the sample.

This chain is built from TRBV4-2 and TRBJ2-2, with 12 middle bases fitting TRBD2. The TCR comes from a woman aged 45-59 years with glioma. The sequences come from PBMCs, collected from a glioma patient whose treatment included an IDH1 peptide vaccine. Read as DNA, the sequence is TGTGCCAGCAGCCAAGAAGGGACTAGCGGGACCGGGGAGCTGTTTTTT. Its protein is CASSQEGTSGTGELFF.